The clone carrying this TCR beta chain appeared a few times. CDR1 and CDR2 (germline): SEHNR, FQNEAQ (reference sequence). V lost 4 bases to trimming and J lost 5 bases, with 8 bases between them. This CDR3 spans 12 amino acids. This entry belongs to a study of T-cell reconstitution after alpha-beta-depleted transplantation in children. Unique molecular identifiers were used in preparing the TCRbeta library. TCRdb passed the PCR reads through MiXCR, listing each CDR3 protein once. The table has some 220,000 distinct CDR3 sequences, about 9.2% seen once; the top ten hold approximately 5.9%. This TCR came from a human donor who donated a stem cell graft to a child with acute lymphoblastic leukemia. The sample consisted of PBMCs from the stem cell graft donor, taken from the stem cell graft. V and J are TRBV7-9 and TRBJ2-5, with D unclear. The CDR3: CASSSASETQYF. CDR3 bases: TGTGCCAGCAGCTCGGCATCGGAGACCCAGTACTTC.